These 11 T cell receptor beta chains were sequenced from one sample in a study of T cells in Graves' hyperthyroidism and ophthalmopathy. Authors of the study amplified TCR beta CDR3 regions from RNA transcripts. An initial round of RT-PCR targeting the TCR CDR3 relied on the HTBI primer set. TCRdb ran MiXCR on the multiplex PCR reads and lists one entry per CDR3 protein. The sample includes more than 550,000 distinct CDR3 sequences, roughly 46% of them seen just once. Input material: peripheral blood or thyroid tissue (not recorded which). The receptor source for this set is an adult man with Graves' disease, either hyperthyroidism or ophthalmopathy (not recorded which).

This clonotype has a single count. This sequence joins TRBV20-1 and TRBJ1-2; tentative D call: TRBD1 (6 bases). The CDR3 has 13 residues. V was pared by 6 bases and J by 2 bases, with 13 bases between. CDR1 DFQATT and CDR2 SNEGSKA come from the germline V gene (reference sequence). The CDR3 DNA follows: TGCAGTGCCCTCCTCGGACAGAACTATGGCTACACCTTC. The encoded protein is CSALLGQNYGYTF.

As regards this clonotype: One end of the junction fails to match germline, which may point to a read error. The chain joins TRBV5-1 to TRBJ1-2; D gene ambiguous. CDR3 length: 13 residues. Germline CDR1 and CDR2: SGHRS and YFSETQ. In nucleotides, the CDR3 is TGTGCCAGCAGCCCTCCCCGCGGATATGGCTACACCTTC. It yields the protein CASSPPRGYGYTF.

The chain joins TRBV15 to TRBJ2-7; no clear D gene. The CDR3 is 11 amino acids. Germline lookup yields CDR1 LNHNV and CDR2 YYDKDF (reference sequence). V dropped 4 bases and J dropped 7 bases, with 8 bases sitting between them. The chain's CDR3 is CATSTPMEQYF. CDR3 DNA sequence: TGTGCCACCAGCACCCCAATGGAGCAGTACTTC.

Details on this clonotype: One end of the junction fails to match germline, which may point to a read error. The V gene is TRBV10-3, the J gene TRBJ1-2; TRBD1 might be the D (5 bases). Looked up from germline, CDR1 is ENHRY and CDR2 is SYGVKD. This CDR3 region has 15 residues. The DNA of the CDR3 is TGTGCCAGCAGTCCCATCATGGGGGGGGACTATGGCTACACCTTC. This sequence encodes CASSPIMGGDYGYTF.

This sequence joins TRBV6-1 and TRBJ2-6, with TRBD1 identical over 10 bases. Germline V lookup: CDR1 MNHNS, CDR2 SASEGT. V shed 6 bases, J shed 2 bases, and the junction held 7 bases outside the gene matches. The CDR3 totals 17 residues. The CDR3 sequence is CASSLMTGGTGANVLTF. CDR3 coding DNA: TGTGCCAGCAGCCTGATGACAGGGGGCACTGGGGCCAACGTCCTGACTTTC.

The genes are TRBV7-8 and TRBJ1-3, with D hard to call. This CDR3 spans 14 amino acids. V was clipped by 6 bases and J by 8 bases, with 17 bases between them. Germline V gives CDR1 SGHVS, CDR2 FQNEAQ. Here the CDR3 reads CASSRSIARDTIYF. CDR3 bases: TGTGCCAGCAGTCGAAGTATCGCGCGGGACACCATATATTTT.

The sample holds a few counts of this clonotype. The chain is built from TRBV20-1 and TRBJ1-5, with 8 bases fitting TRBD1. The CDR3 has 15 amino acids. Germline V CDR1 and CDR2: DFQATT, SNEGSKA (reference sequence). V lost 4 bases, J lost 7 bases, and 12 bases stayed unmatched. The chain's CDR3 is CSAILRTGTGQPQHF. CDR3 coding DNA: TGCAGTGCTATACTTCGGACAGGGACGGGGCAGCCCCAGCATTTT.

DNA of the CDR3: TGTGCCATCAGCAGAGACAGGGGGCAGTCTCTAGGTCAGCCCCAGCATTTT. Translating gives CAISRDRGQSLGQPQHF. The chain uses TRBV10-3 and TRBJ1-5; 10 bases align to TRBD1. CDR1 is ENHRY and CDR2 is SYGVKD in the germline V gene. Trimming at V came to 6 bases and at J to 6 bases, leaving 14 bases not matched to a gene. CDR3 length: 17 residues.

This clonotype was recorded at least ten times. J is TRBJ1-2 and V is TRBV9, with TRBD1 as a possible D gene (6 bases). This CDR3 is built from 13 residues. V was shortened by 2 bases and J by 8 bases, with 13 bases between the two germline ends. Germline assignment: CDR1 SGDLS and CDR2 YYNGEE. This CDR3 reads CASSVDGTNGYTF. In nucleotides, the CDR3 is TGTGCCAGCAGCGTGGACGGGACAAACGGCTACACCTTC.

This clonotype showed up just a few times. An end of the junction does not agree with germline; a read error may underlie this. The chain employs TRBV13 and TRBJ1-3; possibly TRBD1 for D (5 bases). The CDR3 is 16 residues long. The germline V gene has CDR1 PRHDT and CDR2 FYEKMQ (reference sequence). CDR3 in DNA: TGCGCCAGCAGCCAACCGGGACGCCTCTCTGGAAACACCATATATTTT. Residues: CASSQPGRLSGNTIYF.

The chain links TRBV20-1 to TRBJ2-5; D not resolved. V was clipped by 2 bases and J by 0 bases, with 4 bases between them. The germline V gene encodes CDR1 DFQATT and CDR2 SNEGSKA (reference sequence). The CDR3 consists of 12 residues. The CDR3 loop reads CSARTYQETQYF. The CDR3 DNA reads as TGCAGTGCTAGAACTTACCAAGAGACCCAGTACTTC.